This T cell receptor beta chain appears in the sequencing data of a study of blood T cell repertoires in COVID-19. About the study: Samples came from the United States, Italy and Spain, spanning acute and convalescent COVID-19. PBMCs, B-cell-depleted T cells, or T cells provided the cDNA or gDNA that made up the material.

The V gene's germline CDR1 is SEHNR and CDR2 FQNEAQ (reference sequence). V was clipped by 1 base and J by 0 bases, with 9 bases between them. The CDR3 spans 16 residues. Original data processing: Reference gene primer amplification gave nucleated cell count estimates. Generated by immunoSEQ multiplex PCR, the TCRdb table keeps only in-frame clones and is missing some. V, J and clone size are taken as reported in that table, and D and trimming were inferred from the DNA itself. Counted here are approximately 270,000 clones, roughly 87% occurring once; the ten biggest clones make up roughly 3%. The sample taken for sequencing was peripheral blood. The J gene is TRBJ2-2, the V gene TRBV7-9, with D hard to call. This clonotype was obtained from a young man with active or convalescent COVID-19. CDR3 loop: CASSLERSANTGELFF. The CDR3, as DNA: TGTGCCAGCAGCTTAGAACGGAGCGCGAACACCGGGGAGCTGTTTTTT. Full variable domain (rest looked up from reference TRBV7-9 and TRBJ2-2): DTGVSQNPRHKITKRGQNVTFRCDPISEHNRLYWYRQTLGQGPEFLTYFQNEAQLEKSRLLSDRFSAERPKGSFSTLEIQRTEQGDSAMYLCASSLERSANTGELFFGEGSRLTVL.